The sequence of this TCR beta chain was determined in a study of beta chain features in type 1 diabetes. Study outcomes and limitations: Researchers report that Type 1 diabetes patients had moderately but significantly shorter TCRB CDR3s across all four CD4+ subsets.

Concerning this clone: What it recognizes is unknown.

The CDR3 consists of 13 residues. Per the germline V gene, CDR1 is SQVTM and CDR2 is ANQGSEA. The V gene lost 6 bases and the J gene lost 4 bases, with 15 bases spanning the gap. The sequenced template was cDNA made from the entire isolated RNA. Assay used: immunoSEQ multiplex PCR; TCRdb lists only in-frame clones, some missing. The table lists a few hundred thousand clones, about 14% of them singletons. The chain uses TRBV29-1 and TRBJ1-2; D gene unclear. This TCR was recovered from a woman aged 18-30 years with type 1 diabetes. The sample taken for sequencing was naive CD4+ T cells from blood. CDR3 DNA: TGCAGCGTCCAAGGGAGCGGACTCTATGGCTACACCTTC. It specifies CSVQGSGLYGYTF.